The 13 T cell receptor beta chains below come from one sample, sequenced in a study of cytomegalovirus exposure and HLA in healthy donors. Clones were sequenced by immunoSEQ multiplex PCR, and TCRdb holds only the in-frame ones, with some missing. Among more than 150,000 clones listed, more than 75% were seen once. The specimen sequenced was PBMCs. The receptors stem from a man aged 18 to 35 in good health and CMV-seronegative.

The CDR3 DNA reads as TGTGCCAGCAGTGAATTGCAGGTCTCCTATAATTCACCCCTCCACTTT. Its translation is CASSELQVSYNSPLHF. This chain links TRBV6-1 with TRBJ1-6; D gene uncertain. This CDR3 comprises 16 residues. In germline, CDR1 is MNHNS, CDR2 SASEGT. Between the trimmed V and J ends, which lost 2 bases and 0 bases, there was a span of 8 bases.

The J gene is TRBJ1-5, the V gene TRBV6-1; tentatively, D is TRBD1 (6 bases). The germline V gene has CDR1 MNHNS and CDR2 SASEGT. The CDR3 length is 16 residues. V dropped 2 bases and J dropped 4 bases, with 15 bases sitting between them. The chain's CDR3 is CASSEYRGARNQPQHF. For the CDR3, the DNA is TGTGCCAGCAGTGAATATCGGGGGGCACGGAATCAGCCCCAGCATTTT.

The chain couples TRBV11-2 to TRBJ2-7, with 8 bases lining up with TRBD1. The CDR3 runs to 14 residues. Germline values: CDR1 SGHAT, CDR2 FQNNGV. V lost 5 bases to trimming and J lost 7 bases; unmatched junction nucleotides: 10. CDR3 coding DNA: TGTGCCAGCAGCGTCGACAGGGGTGGGTTGGAGCAGTACTTC. Protein sequence: CASSVDRGGLEQYF.

This CDR3 is CASSLEASGTSYEQYF. The CDR3 region has the DNA TGTGCCAGCAGCTTAGAGGCTAGCGGGACGTCCTACGAGCAGTACTTC. The chain combines TRBV7-6 with TRBJ2-7; 9 bases are shared with TRBD2. Germline CDR1 and CDR2: SGHVS and FNYEAQ. J gave up 1 base and V 1 base, and 5 bases lay outside the gene matches. This CDR3 has 16 amino acids. The full variable domain, completed using reference TRBV7-6 and TRBJ2-7, is GAGVSQSPRYKVTKRGQDVALRCDPISGHVSLYWYRQALGQGPEFLTYFNYEAQQDKSGLPNDRFSAERPEGSISTLTIQRTEQRDSAMYRCASSLEASGTSYEQYFGPGTRLTVT.

The chain's CDR3 is CASSPRTGFTYEQYF. The DNA of the CDR3 is TGTGCCAGCAGCCCGAGGACAGGGTTTACCTACGAGCAGTACTTC. The genes are TRBV9 and TRBJ2-7; TRBD1 agrees at 8 bases. The CDR3 contains 15 residues. V was clipped by 4 bases and J by 2 bases; unmatched bases: 8. The V gene's germline CDR1 is SGDLS and CDR2 YYNGEE.

The V gene is TRBV27, the J gene TRBJ1-2; 7 positions match TRBD1. Germline CDR1 MNHEY, CDR2 SMNVEV (reference sequence). V gave up 4 bases and J gave up 2 bases; unmatched junction bases: 7. The CDR3 consists of 15 residues. The CDR3 nucleotides read TGTGCCAGCAGTTCTGTGGTGACAGGGAACTATGGCTACACCTTC. Protein sequence: CASSSVVTGNYGYTF.

The chain joins TRBV7-2 to TRBJ2-7; TRBD2 aligns across 9 bases. V lost 7 bases, J lost 7 bases, and 8 bases stayed unmatched. From germline, CDR1 is SGHTA and CDR2 FQGNSA. The CDR3 consists of 13 residues. The CDR3 spells CASKVAGGPEQYF. The CDR3 region has the DNA TGTGCCAGCAAAGTCGCGGGAGGGCCGGAGCAGTACTTC. Looking up the rest from reference TRBV7-2 and TRBJ2-7 gives the full variable domain: GAGVSQSPSNKVTEKGKDVELRCDPISGHTALYWYRQSLGQGLEFLIYFQGNSAPDKSGLPSDRFSAERTGGSVSTLTIQRTQQEDSAVYLCASKVAGGPEQYFGPGTRLTVT.

V and J are TRBV5-1 and TRBJ1-2, with 7 bases lining up with TRBD1. This CDR3 comprises 15 residues. Germline-derived CDR1 and CDR2 are SGHRS and YFSETQ. Losses at the gene ends were 4 bases for V and 8 bases for J; bases not matched to a gene: 14. CDR3 residues: CASSRRGGADGGYTF. Here the CDR3 DNA reads TGCGCCAGCAGCCGGCGAGGGGGCGCAGATGGGGGCTACACCTTC.

The chain is built from TRBV4-1 and TRBJ1-1; a possible D gene is TRBD1 (6 bases). CDR1 and CDR2 from the germline V gene are MGHRA and YSYEKL. The V end lost 1 base, the J end lost 5 bases, and 14 bases lay between the germline ends. This CDR3 contains 15 residues. DNA for the CDR3: TGCGCCAGCAGCCAAGCCTTCACAGGGCGGACTGAAGCTTTCTTT. Its protein is CASSQAFTGRTEAFF.

This clone has just one count. The genes are TRBV7-9 and TRBJ2-1; 9 nucleotides align to TRBD1. The CDR3 runs 14 residues. The junction had 7 bases not matched to a gene; V was cut back by 5 bases and J by 8 bases. Germline-derived CDR1 and CDR2 are SEHNR and FQNEAQ (reference sequence). The CDR3 loop is CASSHRDRDDEQFF. The CDR3 DNA reads as TGTGCCAGCAGCCACCGGGACAGGGACGATGAGCAGTTCTTC.

The rearrangement links TRBV7-9 to TRBJ1-6, with TRBD1 identical over 7 bases. The CDR3 sequence is 16 residues long. Germline CDR1 reads SEHNR; CDR2 reads FQNEAQ (reference sequence). With 1 base clipped from V and 6 bases from J, the junction kept 6 bases outside the gene matches. The DNA of the CDR3 is TGTGCCAGCAGCTTAGGGGGGACAGACCCTAATTCACCCCTCCACTTT. Protein sequence: CASSLGGTDPNSPLHF.

This clone showed up many times. The genes are TRBV13 and TRBJ1-6, with D unresolved. V was clipped by 5 bases and J by 12 bases, with 26 bases between them. This CDR3 contains 17 residues. CDR1 is PRHDT and CDR2 is FYEKMQ in the germline V gene (reference sequence). The CDR3 region is CASSRPATTGLGEPLHF. CDR3 in DNA: TGTGCCAGCAGCCGGCCGGCGACAACGGGGTTGGGCGAACCCCTCCACTTT.

The chain carries TRBV19 and TRBJ1-1; TRBD1 might be the D (6 bases). The CDR3 covers 13 residues. CDR1 is LNHDA, CDR2 SQIVND, per germline (reference sequence). Trimming took off 5 bases at V and 6 bases at J, with 13 bases between the two ends. CDR3 amino acids: CASSPGHPSEAFF. CDR3 sequence (DNA): TGTGCCAGTAGTCCGGGACACCCTTCTGAAGCTTTCTTT.